The clone carrying this T cell receptor (beta chain) has ten or more counts. Each CDR3 protein gets one entry after TCRdb re-called the 5' RACE reads with MiXCR. The table has about 23,000 distinct CDR3 sequences, 3% to 3.5% seen once. This entry belongs to a study of spatial heterogeneity in lung cancer. Time point described: sample taken at primary tumor resection. Sequencing covered unsorted whole RNA taken from tumor, nontumor lung or frozen PBMC. The clonotype was recovered from a female donor with early-stage non-small cell lung cancer. Sequencing used PBMCs, obtained at surgery.

The CDR3 loop is CATRSGDFYEQYF. The DNA of the CDR3 is TGTGCCACCAGGTCTGGGGATTTCTACGAGCAGTACTTC. This sequence joins TRBV15 and TRBJ2-7; D unclear. V shed 6 bases and J shed 3 bases, with 12 bases lying between them. CDR1 LNHNV and CDR2 YYDKDF come from the germline V gene (reference sequence). The CDR3 contains 13 residues.